The 17 T cell receptor beta chains below were found in one sample sequenced in a study of blood T cell repertoires in COVID-19. Measured with immunoSEQ multiplex PCR; TCRdb has only the in-frame clones, and not every one. The table includes 95,000 to 150,000 clones, more than 80% detected once. Sequenced sample: peripheral blood. The receptor set was obtained from a man aged 40-55 years with acute or convalescent COVID-19.

The chain recombines TRBV6-1 with TRBJ1-2; TRBD1 aligns across 8 bases. The CDR3 loop spans 18 amino acids. Germline values: CDR1 MNHNS, CDR2 SASEGT. Trimming at V came to 0 bases and at J to 0 bases, leaving 9 bases not matched to a gene. CDR3: CASSEALWTGTSNYGYTF. The CDR3 region has the DNA TGTGCCAGCAGTGAAGCGCTTTGGACAGGGACATCTAACTATGGCTACACCTTC.

V usage is TRBV7-6 and J usage is TRBJ1-6; 9 positions agree with TRBD1. This CDR3 has 15 amino acids. CDR1 is SGHVS and CDR2 is FNYEAQ in the germline V gene. With 5 bases clipped from V and 7 bases from J, the junction kept 6 bases outside the gene matches. CDR3 residues: CASSRTTGGNSPLHF. In DNA, the CDR3 is TGTGCCAGCAGCCGTACAACAGGGGGCAATTCACCCCTCCACTTT.

The rearrangement uses TRBV2 and TRBJ1-5; D ambiguous. The germline V and J ends were trimmed by 6 bases and 3 bases, with 15 bases remaining between them. This CDR3 contains 15 residues. Germline CDR1 reads SNHLY; CDR2 reads FYNNEI. CDR3 sequence (DNA): TGTGCCAGCAGGGACCTAGGAGGAAACAATCAGCCCCAGCATTTT. Residues: CASRDLGGNNQPQHF.

The rearrangement uses TRBV2 and TRBJ2-7; D is possibly TRBD1 (5 bases). CDR1 is SNHLY and CDR2 is FYNNEI in the germline V gene. V lost 4 bases and J 2 bases, leaving 15 bases between the germline ends. The CDR3 has 15 amino acids. In DNA form, the CDR3 reads TGTGCCAGCAGTGCTTCTACACAGGCCCCCTACGAGCAGTACTTC. Protein product: CASSASTQAPYEQYF.

This sequence joins TRBV27 and TRBJ2-3, with 9 positions matching TRBD2. Germline loops: CDR1 MNHEY, CDR2 SMNVEV (reference sequence). Trimming removed 5 bases from V and 2 bases from J; junction bases left unmatched: 5. The CDR3 has 15 residues. CDR3 sequence (DNA): TGTGCCAGCAGTCGAATAGCGGGAGCCACAGATACGCAGTATTTT. Its protein product is CASSRIAGATDTQYF.

This clone has a count of ten or more. V usage is TRBV10-1 and J usage is TRBJ2-5, with no clear D. V lost 0 bases to trimming and J lost 4 bases, with 15 bases between them. This CDR3 comprises 16 residues. Per germline, CDR1 WNHNN and CDR2 SYGVQD (reference sequence). In DNA form, the CDR3 reads TGCGCCAGCAGTGAGTCGGTTAATAGTTGGGCAGAGACCCAGTACTTC. Translation gives CASSESVNSWAETQYF.

The rearrangement joins TRBV16 to TRBJ1-5; TRBD1 might be the D (6 bases). Looked up from germline, CDR1 is KGHSY and CDR2 is FQNENV. This CDR3 has 15 amino acids. Trimming removed 4 bases from V and 3 bases from J, with 13 bases in between. CDR3 amino acids: CASSPRGQNNQPQHF. CDR3 in DNA: TGTGCCAGCAGCCCCCGAGGACAGAACAATCAGCCCCAGCATTTT.

The chain carries TRBV3-1 (or the pseudogene TRBV3-2) and TRBJ2-7; 11 bases align to TRBD2. Germline assignment: CDR1 LGHDT and CDR2 YNNKEL (reference sequence). V shed 6 bases and J 5 bases; nucleotides not matched to a gene: 6. The CDR3 has 14 amino acids. Here the CDR3 reads CASSRLAGSHEQYF. The CDR3 DNA sequence: TGTGCCAGCAGTCGACTAGCGGGAAGCCACGAGCAGTACTTC.

The rearrangement joins TRBV5-1 to TRBJ2-1; a weak D match, TRBD2 (5 bases). The V gene lost 4 bases and the J gene lost 0 bases, with 11 bases spanning the gap. CDR1 is SGHRS, CDR2 YFSETQ, per germline. The CDR3 is 15 amino acids. The CDR3 region is CASSRTRSSYNEQFF. The DNA of the CDR3 is TGCGCCAGCAGCCGCACTAGGAGCTCCTACAATGAGCAGTTCTTC. The whole variable domain, remainder taken from reference TRBV5-1 and TRBJ2-1, is KAGVTQTPRYLIKTRGQQVTLSCSPISGHRSVSWYQQTPGQGLQFLFEYFSETQRNKGNFPGRFSGRQFSNSRSEMNVSTLELGDSALYLCASSRTRSSYNEQFFGPGTRLTVL.

The V gene is TRBV12-2, the J gene TRBJ2-1; the listed D gene, TRBD2, was not tested against the DNA. TRBV12-2 has pseudogene status. CDR3 length: 16 amino acids. The CDR3 sequence: CASPGTSGIVNNEQFF. The CDR3 coding sequence is TGTGCAAGTCCCGGGACTAGCGGGATCGTGAACAATGAGCAGTTCTTC.

The rearrangement uses TRBV9 and TRBJ1-1; D gene ambiguous. This CDR3 spans 13 amino acids. Trimming stripped 0 bases from V and 10 bases from J, with 13 bases between. CDR1 and CDR2 from the germline V gene are SGDLS and YYNGEE. The CDR3 region is CASSVGPVERAFF. CDR3 DNA: TGTGCCAGCAGCGTAGGGCCCGTGGAGAGAGCTTTCTTT.

In this sample, this clone turned up once. In nucleotides, the CDR3 is TGTGCCAGCAGCTTGGGGTTAGGGGGCCAAGAGACCCAGTACTTC. Its protein product is CASSLGLGGQETQYF. This rearrangement joins TRBV7-2 to TRBJ2-5, with D perhaps matching TRBD1 (6 bases). V lost 3 bases, J lost 1 base, and 12 bases lay in between. From germline, CDR1 is SGHTA and CDR2 FQGNSA. This CDR3 has 15 amino acids.

This rearrangement joins TRBV25-1 to TRBJ1-4; perhaps TRBD1 as D (5 bases). CDR1 is MGHDK and CDR2 is SYGVNS in the germline V gene. This CDR3 comprises 17 residues. V lost 2 bases and J 3 bases, leaving 16 bases between the germline ends. CDR3 loop: CASSERPSGGSNEKLFF. In nucleotides, the CDR3 is TGTGCCAGCAGTGAACGCCCCTCGGGGGGGTCTAATGAAAAACTGTTTTTT.

This clone has only one observation. The CDR3, as DNA: TGTGCCAGCAACGACCCCGGACTATCAAACTATGGCTACACCTTC. Translated: CASNDPGLSNYGYTF. The chain combines TRBV3-1 (or the pseudogene TRBV3-2) with TRBJ1-2, with D unclear. The CDR3 has 15 amino acids. Germline V gene sequence: CDR1 LGHDT, CDR2 YNNKEL (reference sequence). V was trimmed by 7 bases and J by 2 bases, leaving 17 bases between them.

This chain joins TRBV5-4 and TRBJ1-2; tentatively, D is TRBD1 (5 bases). V dropped 4 bases and J dropped 3 bases, with 16 bases sitting between them. The CDR3 is 15 residues long. CDR1 is SGHNT and CDR2 is YYREEE in the germline V gene (reference sequence). The CDR3 reads CASSPRGGSDYGYTF. The CDR3 DNA reads as TGTGCCAGCAGCCCTCGCGGGGGGAGCGACTATGGCTACACCTTC.

The J gene is TRBJ2-1, the V gene TRBV27; possibly TRBD2 for D (5 bases). Per the germline V gene, CDR1 is MNHEY and CDR2 is SMNVEV (reference sequence). The CDR3 totals 15 residues. Between the trimmed V and J ends, which lost 3 bases and 2 bases, there was a span of 11 bases. CDR3 sequence (DNA): TGTGCCAGCAGTTTTTTACTAGAACCCTACAATGAGCAGTTCTTC. Its protein product is CASSFLLEPYNEQFF.

The chain employs TRBV18 and TRBJ2-1, with 8 nucleotides matching TRBD2. Per germline, CDR1 KGHSH and CDR2 LQKENI. There are 13 residues in the CDR3. Trimming at V came to 4 bases and at J to 7 bases, leaving 3 bases not matched to a gene. As DNA, the CDR3 is TGTGCCAGCTCACGAGCGGGAGAAAATGAGCAGTTCTTC. This codes for CASSRAGENEQFF.